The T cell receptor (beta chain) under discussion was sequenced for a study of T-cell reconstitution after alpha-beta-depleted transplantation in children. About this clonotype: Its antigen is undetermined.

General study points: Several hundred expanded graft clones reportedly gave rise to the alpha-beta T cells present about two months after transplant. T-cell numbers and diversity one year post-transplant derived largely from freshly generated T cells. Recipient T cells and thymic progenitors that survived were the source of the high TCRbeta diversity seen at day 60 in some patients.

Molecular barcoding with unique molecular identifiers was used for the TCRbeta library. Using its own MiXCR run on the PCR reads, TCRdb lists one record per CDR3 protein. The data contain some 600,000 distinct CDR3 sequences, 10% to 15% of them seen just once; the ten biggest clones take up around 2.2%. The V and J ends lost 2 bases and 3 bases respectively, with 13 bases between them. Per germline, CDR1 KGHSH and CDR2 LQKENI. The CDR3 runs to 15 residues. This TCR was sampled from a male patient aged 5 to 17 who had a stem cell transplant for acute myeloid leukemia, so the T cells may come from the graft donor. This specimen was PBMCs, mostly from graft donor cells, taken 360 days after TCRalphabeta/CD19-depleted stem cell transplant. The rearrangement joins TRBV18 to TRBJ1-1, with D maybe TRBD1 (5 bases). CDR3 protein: CASSPAGGGYTEAFF. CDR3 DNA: TGTGCCAGCTCACCAGCGGGGGGTGGTTACACTGAAGCTTTCTTT.